Given below is one T cell receptor (beta chain) in context. The antigen is not known. The data originate from a study of identical twins. Study-wide findings and caveats: Twin-shared out-of-frame alpha sequences showed excess low generation probability.

TCRdb itself ran the 5' RACE reads through MiXCR, one entry per CDR3 protein. This table holds about 810,000 distinct CDR3 sequences, approximately 13% found once. These data were likewise used in another study, on yellow fever vaccine responses in identical twins. That report adds: Twins' vaccine T cell response reportedly gave the appearance of partial convergence and partial personalization.

This receptor was identified in a woman aged 18-29 years in good health. Sequencing input: PBMCs.

CDR3 region: CAITPRVTSGHNEQFF. In DNA form, the CDR3 reads TGTGCCATCACCCCGAGGGTAACTAGCGGGCACAATGAGCAGTTCTTC. The chain joins TRBV10-3 to TRBJ2-1; 9 bases align to TRBD2. This CDR3 is built from 16 residues. The germline V gene has CDR1 ENHRY and CDR2 SYGVKD. After removal of 7 bases from V and 5 bases from J, the junction contained 12 bases not matched to a gene.